The clone carrying this T cell receptor beta chain showed up just a few times. This record comes from a study of regulatory T cells in long-lasting Graves disease. Looking at the study overall: Newly diagnosed Graves' patients had taken antithyroid drugs under 3 months.

The time point was: newly diagnosed GD, antithyroid drugs for less than 3 months. Making the TCR library involved RNA that had been extracted from PBMCs. Diagnosing Graves' disease relied on the American Thyroid Association guidelines. The TCR beta library used iRepertoire HTBI primers with Arm-PCR amplification of CDR3. TCRdb redid the calling of the multiplex PCR reads with MiXCR, one entry per CDR3 protein. This sample has 500,000 or so distinct CDR3 sequences, with 14% found just once. The CDR3 extends over 15 amino acids. Germline values: CDR1 SGHRS, CDR2 YFSETQ. V was pared by 2 bases and J by 6 bases, with 5 bases of the junction left unmatched. This same sample was also taken into another study, of T cells in Graves' hyperthyroidism and ophthalmopathy.

The material was peripheral blood mononuclear cells (PBMCs), obtained at new diagnosis, from a patient treated with antithyroid drugs. This chain connects TRBV5-1 to TRBJ2-2, with 9 bases matching TRBD1. The sequence derives from a woman aged 45-65 years with Graves disease. The CDR3 nucleotides read TGCGCCAGCAGCTTTGGACAGGGGACCCCCGGGGAGCTGTTTTTT. It yields the protein CASSFGQGTPGELFF.